The next 27 T cell receptor beta chains were all read from a single sample in a study of CD8 T cells in ankylosing spondylitis. MiXCR was run by TCRdb on the 5' RACE reads, yielding one entry per CDR3 protein. This sample yields around 39,000 distinct CDR3 sequences, of which 16% are seen a single time; 35% to 50% belongs to the top ten. Source material: blood. The receptors here all came from a male donor with ankylosing spondylitis or in good health (not recorded which).

This clonotype was observed at least ten times. The J gene is TRBJ2-7, the V gene TRBV24-1; no definite D call. The V gene lost 6 bases and the J gene lost 4 bases, with 6 bases spanning the gap. The CDR3 runs 11 residues. Germline V lookup: CDR1 KGHDR, CDR2 SFDVKD. The CDR3 DNA reads TGTGCCACCAGTAGTGGATACGAGCAGTACTTC. Its protein is CATSSGYEQYF.

This rearrangement joins TRBV20-1 to TRBJ2-5; no clear D. The V end was cut by 1 base, the J end by 5 bases, with 14 bases between. Germline lookup yields CDR1 DFQATT and CDR2 SNEGSKA (reference sequence). The CDR3 length is 14 residues. CDR3 residues: CSARGLGERETQYF. DNA of the CDR3: TGCAGTGCTAGAGGTCTTGGGGAACGCGAGACCCAGTACTTC.

The J gene is TRBJ1-3, the V gene TRBV4-3, with TRBD1 matching over 8 bases. Per the germline V gene, CDR1 is LGHNA and CDR2 is YSLEER. The CDR3 has 21 amino acids. The V gene end was trimmed by 4 bases and the J gene end by 0 bases; junction bases not matched to a gene: 20. CDR3 DNA: TGCGCCAGCAGCCCCAGAGGATTGGACAGGGCTCTTCATAGCTCTGGAAACACCATATATTTT. Its translation: CASSPRGLDRALHSSGNTIYF.

This clonotype was seen a handful of times. V usage is TRBV7-9 and J usage is TRBJ2-7; a weak D match, TRBD1 (5 bases). The CDR3 extends over 13 amino acids. In germline, CDR1 is SEHNR, CDR2 FQNEAQ (reference sequence). V was shortened by 2 bases and J by 2 bases, with 7 bases between the two germline ends. DNA of the CDR3: TGTGCCAGCAGCTTACAGGGTACCTACGAGCAGTACTTC. Translating gives CASSLQGTYEQYF.

This clonotype came up a few times. J is TRBJ2-3 and V is TRBV7-2, with 8 bases identical to TRBD2. CDR1 and CDR2 (germline): SGHTA, FQGNSA. The CDR3 is made up of 16 amino acids. The junction had 6 bases not matched to a gene; V was cut back by 4 bases and J by 0 bases. Here the CDR3 reads CASSSQRESSTDTQYF. The CDR3 DNA reads TGTGCCAGCAGCTCCCAGCGGGAGTCGAGCACAGATACGCAGTATTTT. Combining the CDR3 with reference TRBV7-2 and TRBJ2-3 gives the whole variable domain GAGVSQSPSNKVTEKGKDVELRCDPISGHTALYWYRQSLGQGLEFLIYFQGNSAPDKSGLPSDRFSAERTGGSVSTLTIQRTQQEDSAVYLCASSSQRESSTDTQYFGPGTRLTVL.

This chain joins TRBV28 and TRBJ1-1; 7 positions agree with TRBD1. Trimming cost V 5 bases and J 7 bases; bases outside gene matches: 10. Germline loops: CDR1 MDHEN, CDR2 SYDVKM. The CDR3 runs 14 residues. The CDR3 coding sequence is TGTGCCAGCAGTGAAGCACAGGGGTGGGGTGAAGCTTTCTTT. It specifies CASSEAQGWGEAFF.

The chain links TRBV4-2 to TRBJ1-1, with TRBD1 matching over 7 bases. The germline V gene encodes CDR1 LGHNA and CDR2 YNFKEQ. The CDR3 length is 14 residues. V dropped 4 bases and J dropped 5; count of bases not matched to a gene: 7. DNA of the CDR3: TGTGCCAGCAGCCCAGAGACAGGGTCTACTGAAGCTTTCTTT. Its protein is CASSPETGSTEAFF.

The chain couples TRBV6-5 to TRBJ2-7; 10 bases align to TRBD1. The CDR3 extends over 14 amino acids. Germline CDR1 MNHEY, CDR2 SVGAGI. Trimming removed 6 bases from V and 7 bases from J; junction bases left unmatched: 9. CDR3 sequence: CASSSRQGAREQYV. The DNA for the CDR3 is TGTGCCAGCAGCTCCCGACAGGGGGCAAGGGAGCAGTACGTC.

Concerning this clonotype itself: A much larger clone differs by one base, so this may be a read error. The rearrangement uses TRBV7-2 and TRBJ1-1; the D is unclear. This CDR3 has 12 residues. The germline V gene encodes CDR1 SGHTA and CDR2 FQGNSA. With 7 bases removed from V and 1 base from J, the gap between germline ends came to 7 bases. CDR3 nucleotides: TGTGCCAGCAAGAAGGGGAACACTGAAGCTTTCTTT. Residues: CASKKGNTEAFF.

This clonotype was picked up a small number of times. This sequence joins TRBV12-3 or TRBV12-4 and TRBJ2-7, with D tentatively TRBD1 or TRBD2 (6 bases each). The CDR3 runs 13 residues. Trimming took 3 bases from V and 4 from J, leaving 10 bases between them. CDR3 sequence reads: CASSFRGTYEQYF. For the CDR3, the DNA is TGTGCCAGCAGTTTTAGGGGGACTTACGAGCAGTACTTC.

CDR3 sequence reads: CASSGTWNTGELFF. The CDR3 DNA follows: TGTGCCAGCAGTGGGACTTGGAACACCGGGGAGCTGTTTTTT. The rearrangement uses TRBV6-1 and TRBJ2-2, with D possibly TRBD2 on 5 matching bases. The germline V and J ends were trimmed by 4 bases and 1 base, with 7 bases remaining between them. This CDR3 is 14 amino acids long. From germline, CDR1 is MNHNS and CDR2 SASEGT.

The V and J genes are TRBV28 and TRBJ1-1, with 7 bases identical to TRBD1. With 6 bases clipped from V and 4 bases from J, the junction kept 8 bases outside the gene matches. CDR3 length equals 14 residues. Germline CDR1 and CDR2: MDHEN and SYDVKM. This CDR3 is CASSQGTAPTEAFF. The CDR3 DNA is TGTGCCAGCAGCCAGGGGACAGCCCCCACTGAAGCTTTCTTT.

This clonotype was seen more than once but under ten times. The chain recombines TRBV3-1 with TRBJ2-3; D gene unclear. The germline CDR1 and CDR2 sequences are LGHDT and YNNKEL (reference sequence). The CDR3 sequence is 14 residues long. V dropped 1 base and J dropped 1 base, with 6 bases sitting between them. CDR3 amino acids: CASSQGPGTDTQYF. As DNA, the CDR3 is TGTGCCAGCAGCCAAGGGCCCGGCACAGATACGCAGTATTTT.

V gene TRBV27 combines with J gene TRBJ2-1; 9 nucleotides agree with TRBD2. The V and J ends lost 4 bases and 8 bases, in that order; junction bases with no gene match: 9. CDR1 MNHEY and CDR2 SMNVEV come from the germline V gene (reference sequence). This CDR3 is 15 amino acids long. DNA for the CDR3: TGTGCCAGCAGTTACTCGCGGGAGGGCCTTTATGAGCAGTTCTTC. The encoded protein is CASSYSREGLYEQFF.

The CDR3: CASSLESGNNEQFF. CDR3 DNA sequence: TGTGCCAGCAGCTTAGAATCAGGGAACAATGAGCAGTTCTTC. J is TRBJ2-1 and V is TRBV7-2, with D perhaps matching TRBD1 (5 bases). Germline CDR1 reads SGHTA; CDR2 reads FQGNSA. This CDR3 is built from 14 residues. V was pared by 1 base and J by 5 bases, with 9 bases between.

This clonotype was seen a few times. J is TRBJ2-5 and V is TRBV9; D unclear. The V end lost 3 bases, the J end lost 3 bases, and 15 bases lay between the germline ends. The CDR3 consists of 15 residues. Per germline, CDR1 SGDLS and CDR2 YYNGEE. The CDR3 DNA reads as TGTGCCAGCAGCGGACGAACAAGCTTTAAAGAGACCCAGTACTTC. Translated, it gives CASSGRTSFKETQYF. Using reference TRBV9 and TRBJ2-5 for the parts outside the CDR3, the full variable domain is DSGVTQTPKHLITATGQRVTLRCSPRSGDLSVYWYQQSLDQGLQFLIQYYNGEERAKGNILERFSAQQFPDLHSELNLSSLELGDSALYFCASSGRTSFKETQYFGPGTRLLVL.

This chain uses TRBV7-6 with TRBJ2-1; D is perhaps TRBD1 or TRBD2 (5 bases each). This CDR3 is built from 16 residues. Germline V CDR1 and CDR2: SGHVS, FNYEAQ. V was clipped by 5 bases and J by 1 base, with 15 bases between them. The CDR3 is CASSPMGVPSYNEQFF. The DNA for the CDR3 is TGTGCCAGCAGCCCAATGGGGGTACCATCCTACAATGAGCAGTTCTTC.

This clonotype showed up just a few times. The J gene is TRBJ1-4, the V gene TRBV15; D unclear. V was cut by 8 bases and J by 7 bases, with 17 bases left in between. This CDR3 region has 14 residues. Per the germline V gene, CDR1 is LNHNV and CDR2 is YYDKDF (reference sequence). CDR3 DNA: TGTGCCACCGGCCGGGCCAACACTCTTGAAAAACTGTTTTTT. The encoded protein is CATGRANTLEKLFF.

The CDR3 bases are TGTGCCAGCAGCGTGGACCGGAGGGGTGAGCAGTTCTTC. It translates to CASSVDRRGEQFF. The chain joins TRBV7-2 to TRBJ2-1, with D possibly matching TRBD2 (6 bases). The CDR3 has 13 residues. Germline V gene sequence: CDR1 SGHTA, CDR2 FQGNSA. Trimming removed 5 bases from V and 9 bases from J, with 14 bases in between.

The rearrangement joins TRBV5-1 to TRBJ2-1, with 7 nucleotides matching TRBD2. The CDR3 has 14 amino acids. V lost 2 bases to trimming and J lost 4 bases; unmatched junction nucleotides: 3. CDR1 and CDR2 (germline): SGHRS, YFSETQ. CDR3 bases: TGCGCCAGCAGCTTCCGAGCGGGGTACAATGAGCAGTTCTTC. Its translation is CASSFRAGYNEQFF.

This clonotype has more than one count but fewer than ten. In DNA, the CDR3 is TGTGCCAGCAGCGGCGGGACAGACAATCAGCCCCAGCATTTT. It yields the protein CASSGGTDNQPQHF. This sequence joins TRBV9 and TRBJ1-5; TRBD1 matches at 7 bases. Germline trimming cut 3 bases from V and 3 bases from J; bases unmatched to any gene: 3. The CDR3 is 14 residues long. In germline, CDR1 is SGDLS, CDR2 YYNGEE.

The CDR3 DNA is TGCGCCAGCAGCTTGGGGCTAGCGGGAGTAAACATTCAGTACTTC. The encoded protein is CASSLGLAGVNIQYF. The chain carries TRBV5-1 and TRBJ2-4, with TRBD2 identical over 10 bases. Germline V gives CDR1 SGHRS, CDR2 YFSETQ. This CDR3 region has 15 residues. V shed 0 bases, J shed 6 bases, and the junction held 3 bases outside the gene matches.

About this clonotype itself: Compared with germline, one end of the junction differs, possibly owing to a read error. The chain employs TRBV3-1 and TRBJ2-2; TRBD1 matches 7 bases. Germline CDR1 LGHDT, CDR2 YNNKEL (reference sequence). The CDR3 length is 15 residues. CDR3 DNA sequence: TGTGTCAGCACTCCCGGGACAGCCAACACCGGGGAGCTGTTTTTT. Translated: CVSTPGTANTGELFF.

The V call is TRBV6-2 or TRBV6-3, the J call TRBJ2-7; D call uncertain. CDR1 MNHEY and CDR2 SVGEGT come from the germline V gene. This CDR3 region has 14 residues. Trimming shortened V by 8 bases and J by 2 bases, and 16 bases separated the two germline ends. As DNA, the CDR3 is TGTGCCAGCGTTAGTACGGGCGGAACCTACGAGCAGTACTTC. It encodes CASVSTGGTYEQYF.

The V and J genes are TRBV28 and TRBJ2-1; D tentatively reads TRBD1 or TRBD2 (7 bases each). Germline V lookup: CDR1 MDHEN, CDR2 SYDVKM. Between the trimmed V and J ends, which lost 7 bases and 0 bases, there was a span of 13 bases. CDR3 length equals 15 residues. The CDR3 bases are TGTGCCAGCATCAGGGGGGGAAGCTCCTACAATGAGCAGTTCTTC. Translated, it gives CASIRGGSSYNEQFF. Full variable domain (outside the CDR3, taken from reference TRBV28 and TRBJ2-1): DVKVTQSSRYLVKRTGEKVFLECVQDMDHENMFWYRQDPGLGLRLIYFSYDVKMKEKGDIPEGYSVSREKKERFSLILESASTNQTSMYLCASIRGGSSYNEQFFGPGTRLTVL.

This clonotype has a handful of counts. This chain connects TRBV12-3 or TRBV12-4 to TRBJ2-7; TRBD1 matches at 9 bases. J was trimmed by 6 bases and V by 4 bases; bases with no gene match: 4. The CDR3 sequence is 13 residues long. CDR3: CASSYRGLVEQYF. The CDR3 nucleotides are TGTGCCAGCAGTTACAGGGGGCTGGTCGAGCAGTACTTC.

The rearrangement links TRBV20-1 to TRBJ2-5, with 10 nucleotides matching TRBD2. The CDR3 is made up of 13 amino acids. Looked up from germline, CDR1 is DFQATT and CDR2 is SNEGSKA (reference sequence). The junction had 3 bases not matched to a gene; V was cut back by 3 bases and J by 5 bases. The CDR3 DNA is TGCAGTGCTAGGCTAGCGGGGGACGAGACCCAGTACTTC. Its protein is CSARLAGDETQYF.